The text below deals with one T cell receptor beta chain. Its target is unknown. This entry belongs to a study of cytomegalovirus exposure and HLA in healthy donors. Findings and caveats of the study: For most TCR beta V segments, an earlier analysis put the productive rate at about 87% or about 30% of the time. 150 to 200 TCR beta chains were listed as cytomegalovirus-associated. When a later analysis compared HLA-associated TCR beta chains with equally common others, the HLA-associated chains turned out to be more clonally expanded and to have lower generation probabilities. Follow-up analysis found HLA locus-dependent TCR association rates, highest for DRB1 and lowest for HLA-C.

Primers for the PCR totalled 60 Vbeta and 13 Jbeta. This table comes from immunoSEQ multiplex PCR, and its TCRdb copy is limited to in-frame clones, with some not included. Here the sample spans about 150,000 clones, 84% being singletons. V shed 8 bases and J 5 bases; nucleotides not matched to a gene: 7. Germline CDR1 reads MNHNS; CDR2 reads SASEGT. This CDR3 contains 13 residues. The rearrangement links TRBV6-1 to TRBJ2-5; 8 nucleotides line up with TRBD2. This TCR was sampled from a young man in good health and CMV-seronegative. The specimen sequenced was PBMCs. CDR3 protein: CASRGGPGETQYF. CDR3 coding DNA: TGTGCCAGCCGCGGGGGGCCCGGGGAGACCCAGTACTTC.